This T cell receptor (beta chain) appears in the sequencing data of a study of spatial heterogeneity in lung cancer. A unique molecular identifier was attached to every TCR cDNA molecule. TCRdb redid the calling of the 5' RACE reads with MiXCR, one entry per CDR3 protein. The table records more than 35,000 distinct CDR3 sequences, approximately 5.5% of them present only once. Time point: sample taken at primary tumor resection. There were 72 donors, all of them untreated patients with early-stage non-small cell lung cancer. Whole RNA, isolated from tumor, nontumor lung or frozen PBMC, was sequenced without prior sorting. CDR1 and CDR2 from the germline V gene are SNHLY and FYNNEI. The CDR3 is 15 amino acids. V was trimmed by 3 bases and J by 4 bases, leaving 14 bases between them.

J is TRBJ2-3 and V is TRBV2; TRBD2 is a possible D gene (7 bases). The material was PBMCs, obtained at surgery. This receptor was obtained from a female donor with early-stage non-small cell lung cancer. CDR3 DNA sequence: TGTGCCAGCAGTGAGGGGGGGGCCAAATCAGATACGCAGTATTTT. It is translated as CASSEGGAKSDTQYF.